This T cell receptor (beta chain) was profiled in a study of PD-L1 blockade in urothelial cancer. About the research overall: The year 2014 saw patients start atezolizumab, 1,200 mg intravenously every 3 weeks. Peripheral blood specimens exhibited a median yield of about 140,000 T cells.

CDR1 and CDR2 from the germline V gene are SGDLS and YYNGEE. V shed 1 base and J shed 4 bases, with 17 bases lying between them. The CDR3 covers 17 residues. Every PCR got spiked synthetic TCR analog templates. The assay was immunoSEQ multiplex PCR, and TCRdb's table has in-frame clones only and misses some. The sample yields tens of thousands of clones, roughly 75% seen once. The time point denotes: pretreatment peripheral blood. Urothelial carcinoma in patients was locally advanced or metastatic. This clone turned up a few times. The sequenced sample was PBMCs, obtained around atezolizumab (anti-PD-L1) treatment. V usage is TRBV9 and J usage is TRBJ2-2, with D perhaps matching TRBD2 (5 bases). The sequence was obtained from a man in his 70s with urothelial cancer. The DNA for the CDR3 is TGTGCCAGCAGCGTATCGGACTCCGCCTCAGGCACCGGGGAGCTGTTTTTT. Encoded protein: CASSVSDSASGTGELFF.